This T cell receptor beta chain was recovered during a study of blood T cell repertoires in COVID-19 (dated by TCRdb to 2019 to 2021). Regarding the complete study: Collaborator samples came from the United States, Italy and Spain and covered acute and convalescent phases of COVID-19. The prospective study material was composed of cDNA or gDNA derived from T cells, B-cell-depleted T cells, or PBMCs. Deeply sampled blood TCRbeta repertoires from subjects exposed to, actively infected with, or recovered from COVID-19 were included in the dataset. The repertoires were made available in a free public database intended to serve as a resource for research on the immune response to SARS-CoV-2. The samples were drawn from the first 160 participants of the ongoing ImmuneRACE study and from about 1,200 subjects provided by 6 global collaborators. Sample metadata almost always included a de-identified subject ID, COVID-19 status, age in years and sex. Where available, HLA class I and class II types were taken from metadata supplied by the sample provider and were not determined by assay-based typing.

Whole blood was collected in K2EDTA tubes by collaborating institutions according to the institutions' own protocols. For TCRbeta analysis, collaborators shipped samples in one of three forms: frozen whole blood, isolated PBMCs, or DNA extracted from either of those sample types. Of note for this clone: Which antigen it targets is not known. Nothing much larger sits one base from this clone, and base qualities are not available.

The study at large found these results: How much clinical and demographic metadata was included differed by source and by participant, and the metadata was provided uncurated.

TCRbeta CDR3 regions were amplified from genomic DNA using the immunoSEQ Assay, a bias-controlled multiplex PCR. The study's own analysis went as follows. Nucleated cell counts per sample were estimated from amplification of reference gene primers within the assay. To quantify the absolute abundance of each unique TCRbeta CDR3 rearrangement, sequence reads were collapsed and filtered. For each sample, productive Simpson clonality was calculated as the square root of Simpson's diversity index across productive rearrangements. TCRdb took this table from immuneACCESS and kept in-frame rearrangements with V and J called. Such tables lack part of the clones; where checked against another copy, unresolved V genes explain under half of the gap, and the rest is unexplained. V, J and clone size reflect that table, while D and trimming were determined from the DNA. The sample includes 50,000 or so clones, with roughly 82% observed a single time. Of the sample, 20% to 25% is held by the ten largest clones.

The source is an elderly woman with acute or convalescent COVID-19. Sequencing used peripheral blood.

CDR3 protein: CSASQGANTEAFF. In nucleotide form, the sequence is TGCAGTGCTAGTCAGGGGGCGAACACTGAAGCTTTCTTT. The V gene is TRBV20-1 and the J gene is TRBJ1-1; TRBD1 aligns with 8 central bases. At the junction V is shortened by 3 bases and J by 1 base; bases outside the gene matches: 1. CDR1 and CDR2, per the germline V gene (reference sequence), are DFQATT and SNEGSKA. The CDR3 runs 13 amino acids, cysteine and phenylalanine included. The retained sequence is limited to the CDR3, 39 bases, with the frame set at the first base.